The sequence of this T cell receptor (beta chain) was determined in a study of shared clonotypes between healthy human individuals. Study-level background: Contributing individuals were two females and three males aged 18 to 49. Study-level findings and limits: Genetic and exposure-history diversity was limited by the small donor number. Sampling was confined to blood; repertoires within tissues likely differ.

This CDR3 has 15 amino acids. V was pared by 6 bases and J by 2 bases, with 16 bases between. CDR1 and CDR2 from the germline V gene are LNHDA and SQIVND (reference sequence). Every subset's genomic DNA went evenly onto several immunoSEQ plates. TCRdb's copy holds only in-frame clones and misses some; the assay was immunoSEQ multiplex PCR. The table records hundreds of thousands of clones, roughly 80% of them present only once. As concerns this clone: The antigen is unknown.

This sequence joins TRBV19 and TRBJ2-5; TRBD1 or TRBD2 may be the D gene (5 bases each). This TCR was recovered from a woman aged 40 to 55 in good health. Some clones in this sample may be carry-over from other donors' samples. Source material: PBMCs. The CDR3 nucleotides are TGTGCCAGTAGATACCGGGACCTCATACAAGAGACCCAGTACTTC. Translation: CASRYRDLIQETQYF.